This TCR beta chain was sequenced in a study of preoperative IRX-2 immunotherapy in early breast cancer. Here immunoSEQ multiplex PCR was the method, and the copy in TCRdb shows in-frame clones only, minus some. The data hold approximately 44,000 clones, with just under 95% observed a single time. The germline V and J ends were trimmed by 0 bases and 6 bases, with 11 bases remaining between them. The CDR3 contains 14 residues. The germline CDR1 and CDR2 sequences are SGDLS and YYNGEE. This sample's treatment: preoperative locoregional IRX-2 cytokine immunotherapy. Patients received preoperative, locoregional IRX-2 cytokine immunotherapy in a phase Ib study.

The sequencing used tumor tissue, collected after IRX-2 immunotherapy. This sequence joins TRBV9 and TRBJ2-3; D is undetermined. The receptor was isolated from a human donor with breast cancer. The CDR3: CASSVVSLGDTQYF. The CDR3 coding sequence is TGTGCCAGCAGCGTAGTATCCCTCGGTGATACGCAGTATTTT. Drawing the rest from reference TRBV9 and TRBJ2-3, the complete variable domain is DSGVTQTPKHLITATGQRVTLRCSPRSGDLSVYWYQQSLDQGLQFLIQYYNGEERAKGNILERFSAQQFPDLHSELNLSSLELGDSALYFCASSVVSLGDTQYFGPGTRLTVL.